This is a list of T cell receptor beta chains from one sample in a study of PD-1 blockade in classical Hodgkin lymphoma. Assay: immunoSEQ multiplex PCR; the TCRdb copy retains only in-frame clones and omits some. The sample lists about 23,000 clones, over 70% occurring once. The sequences come from peripheral blood mononuclear cells (PBMCs), collected before the second cycle of nivolumab. The receptors come from a human donor with classical Hodgkin lymphoma. Each CDR3 is given with its conserved first and last residue. Fields, in order: J gene, clone size, D gene, V gene, CDR3 protein, CDR3 DNA. A D gene is named only where the DNA matches it firmly. For some rows the clone size is stated as once, few or many, or as a class when expanded; others skip it.

j_gene: TRBJ2-1; abundance: .; d_gene: TRBD2; v_gene: TRBV29-1; CDR3aa: CSVEGGYRLAGGSSSYNEQFF; CDR3nt: TGCAGCGTTGAAGGGGGATACCGACTAGCGGGAGGGTCGAGCTCCTACAATGAGCAGTTCTTC
j_gene: TRBJ2-7; abundance: .; d_gene: .; v_gene: TRBV5-5; CDR3aa: CASSLAGGAYEQYF; CDR3nt: TGTGCCAGCAGCTTGGCCGGGGGAGCCTACGAGCAGTACTTC
j_gene: TRBJ2-5; abundance: few; d_gene: TRBD2; v_gene: TRBV7-2; CDR3aa: CASSFGLAGAGETQYF; CDR3nt: TGTGCCAGCAGCTTCGGACTAGCGGGAGCCGGTGAGACCCAGTACTTC
j_gene: TRBJ2-3; abundance: .; d_gene: .; v_gene: TRBV11-3; CDR3aa: CASSWTLADTQYF; CDR3nt: TGTGCCAGCAGCTGGACCCTTGCGGATACGCAGTATTTT
j_gene: TRBJ2-3; abundance: .; d_gene: .; v_gene: TRBV20-1; CDR3aa: CSADRSDTQYF; CDR3nt: TGCAGTGCTGACCGGTCAGATACGCAGTATTTT
j_gene: TRBJ2-1; abundance: .; d_gene: .; v_gene: TRBV7-9; CDR3aa: CASSLMTGYQFF; CDR3nt: TGTGCCAGCAGCTTAATGACAGGCTACCAGTTCTTC
j_gene: TRBJ1-3; abundance: .; d_gene: TRBD1; v_gene: TRBV7-8; CDR3aa: CASSPTGAGNTIYF; CDR3nt: TGTGCCAGCAGCCCGACAGGGGCTGGAAACACCATATATTTT
j_gene: TRBJ1-1; abundance: .; d_gene: .; v_gene: TRBV9; CDR3aa: CASSVAGANTEAFF; CDR3nt: TGTGCCAGCAGCGTAGCTGGAGCAAACACTGAAGCTTTCTTT
j_gene: TRBJ2-3; abundance: .; d_gene: .; v_gene: TRBV11-2; CDR3aa: CASKKRGLSTDTQYF; CDR3nt: TGTGCCAGCAAAAAAAGGGGACTGAGCACAGATACGCAGTATTTT
j_gene: TRBJ2-1; abundance: .; d_gene: .; v_gene: TRBV6-5; CDR3aa: CASSRSGSSYNEQFF; CDR3nt: TGTGCCAGCAGCCGTAGCGGAAGCTCCTACAATGAGCAGTTCTTC
j_gene: TRBJ2-7; abundance: .; d_gene: .; v_gene: TRBV18; CDR3aa: CASSPTGTEQYF; CDR3nt: TGTGCCAGCTCACCCACCGGGACCGAGCAGTACTTC
j_gene: TRBJ2-7; abundance: .; d_gene: .; v_gene: TRBV6-1; CDR3aa: CASSDLGDPPYEQYF; CDR3nt: TGTGCCAGCAGTGATTTAGGGGACCCACCCTACGAGCAGTACTTC
j_gene: TRBJ1-1; abundance: once; d_gene: .; v_gene: TRBV2; CDR3aa: CASSEGEMNTEAFF; CDR3nt: TGTGCCAGCAGTGAAGGAGAGATGAACACTGAAGCTTTCTTT
j_gene: TRBJ2-7; abundance: .; d_gene: TRBD2; v_gene: TRBV5-1; CDR3aa: CASSLGTGGAYEQYF; CDR3nt: TGCGCCAGCAGCTTGGGGACGGGAGGTGCCTACGAGCAGTACTTC
j_gene: TRBJ2-1; abundance: .; d_gene: TRBD1; v_gene: TRBV4-1; CDR3aa: CASSQGQGKSYNEQFF; CDR3nt: TGCGCCAGCAGCCAAGGACAGGGAAAGTCCTACAATGAGCAGTTCTTC
j_gene: TRBJ2-3; abundance: .; d_gene: .; v_gene: TRBV4-1; CDR3aa: CASSQEIIAVPRRGYTQYF; CDR3nt: TGCGCCAGCAGCCAAGAGATAATAGCGGTTCCCCGCAGGGGTTATACGCAGTATTTT
j_gene: TRBJ2-1; abundance: .; d_gene: TRBD2; v_gene: TRBV11-2; CDR3aa: CASYAGTSGYNEQFF; CDR3nt: TGTGCCAGCTATGCGGGGACTAGCGGATACAATGAGCAGTTCTTC
j_gene: TRBJ2-7; abundance: few; d_gene: .; v_gene: TRBV4-1; CDR3aa: CASSQGVRSYEQYF; CDR3nt: TGCGCCAGCAGCCAGGGGGTAAGGTCCTACGAGCAGTACTTC
j_gene: TRBJ1-2; abundance: medium-sized; d_gene: TRBD1; v_gene: TRBV13; CDR3aa: CASSSQESGTGTEGYTF; CDR3nt: TGTGCCAGCAGCTCCCAGGAGAGCGGGACAGGGACTGAGGGCTACACCTTC
j_gene: TRBJ2-3; abundance: .; d_gene: .; v_gene: TRBV29-1; CDR3aa: CSVYSSTDTQYF; CDR3nt: TGCAGCGTTTACTCCTCCACAGATACGCAGTATTTT
j_gene: TRBJ2-3; abundance: medium-sized; d_gene: TRBD2; v_gene: TRBV9; CDR3aa: CASSSAGTSGRHITDTQYF; CDR3nt: TGTGCCAGCAGCTCTGCCGGGACTAGCGGGAGGCATATCACAGATACGCAGTATTTT
j_gene: TRBJ2-1; abundance: .; d_gene: TRBD2; v_gene: TRBV6-1; CDR3aa: CASSLAGDQYNEQFF; CDR3nt: TGTGCCAGCAGTTTAGCGGGAGACCAATACAATGAGCAGTTCTTC
j_gene: TRBJ2-1; abundance: once; d_gene: .; v_gene: TRBV19; CDR3aa: CASSKSGDGEQFF; CDR3nt: TGTGCCAGTAGTAAGTCGGGAGACGGTGAGCAGTTCTTC
j_gene: TRBJ1-5; abundance: .; d_gene: .; v_gene: TRBV9; CDR3aa: CASSPSGNTNQPQHF; CDR3nt: TGTGCCAGCAGCCCATCGGGGAACACGAATCAGCCCCAGCATTTT
j_gene: TRBJ1-1; abundance: .; d_gene: .; v_gene: TRBV19; CDR3aa: CASSRGDLNTEAFF; CDR3nt: TGTGCCAGTAGTAGGGGGGACCTGAACACTGAAGCTTTCTTT
j_gene: TRBJ1-1; abundance: .; d_gene: .; v_gene: TRBV10-1; CDR3aa: CASSAGMNTEAFF; CDR3nt: TGCGCCAGCAGTGCAGGCATGAACACTGAAGCTTTCTTT
j_gene: TRBJ2-5; abundance: .; d_gene: .; v_gene: TRBV5-1; CDR3aa: CASSKGNFLEEETQYF; CDR3nt: TGCGCCAGCAGCAAGGGGAACTTTCTCGAAGAAGAGACCCAGTACTTC
j_gene: TRBJ2-7; abundance: few; d_gene: TRBD1; v_gene: TRBV14; CDR3aa: CASSQVRGISEQYF; CDR3nt: TGTGCCAGCAGCCAGGTCAGGGGGATCAGCGAGCAGTACTTC
j_gene: TRBJ2-7; abundance: .; d_gene: .; v_gene: TRBV6-1; CDR3aa: CASSNQGLSYEQYF; CDR3nt: TGTGCCAGCAGTAACCAGGGTCTCTCCTACGAGCAGTACTTC
j_gene: TRBJ2-3; abundance: .; d_gene: TRBD2; v_gene: TRBV9; CDR3aa: CASSVEAGGGTDTQYF; CDR3nt: TGTGCCAGCAGCGTAGAGGCGGGAGGTGGGACAGATACGCAGTATTTT
j_gene: TRBJ2-5; abundance: .; d_gene: TRBD1; v_gene: TRBV5-1; CDR3aa: CASSLGTGIGQETQYF; CDR3nt: TGCGCCAGCAGCTTGGGGACAGGGATCGGACAAGAGACCCAGTACTTC
j_gene: TRBJ2-1; abundance: .; d_gene: TRBD2; v_gene: TRBV7-9; CDR3aa: CASSVTSGTGRQFF; CDR3nt: TGTGCCAGCAGCGTGACTAGCGGGACTGGCCGGCAGTTCTTC
j_gene: TRBJ1-1; abundance: .; d_gene: .; v_gene: TRBV5-6; CDR3aa: CASSSEQVWDEAFF; CDR3nt: TGTGCCAGCAGCTCCGAACAGGTTTGGGATGAAGCTTTCTTT
j_gene: TRBJ2-7; abundance: .; d_gene: TRBD2; v_gene: TRBV30; CDR3aa: CAWRRTSGPYEQYF; CDR3nt: TGTGCCTGGAGAAGGACTAGCGGACCCTACGAGCAGTACTTC
j_gene: TRBJ2-1; abundance: .; d_gene: .; v_gene: TRBV27; CDR3aa: CASSPSAQASSYNEQFF; CDR3nt: TGTGCCAGCAGTCCTTCCGCCCAAGCAAGCTCCTACAATGAGCAGTTCTTC
j_gene: TRBJ2-1; abundance: .; d_gene: .; v_gene: TRBV7-3; CDR3aa: CASSRGLLNEQFF; CDR3nt: TGTGCCAGCAGCCGGGGACTGTTGAATGAGCAGTTCTTC
j_gene: TRBJ2-1; abundance: .; d_gene: TRBD2; v_gene: TRBV28; CDR3aa: CASSLFAGDNYNEQFF; CDR3nt: TGTGCCAGCAGTTTGTTCGCGGGAGATAACTACAATGAGCAGTTCTTC
j_gene: TRBJ1-1; abundance: large; d_gene: .; v_gene: TRBV7-8; CDR3aa: CASSSGQPNTEAFF; CDR3nt: TGTGCCAGCAGCTCGGGACAACCGAACACTGAAGCTTTCTTT
j_gene: TRBJ1-2; abundance: .; d_gene: .; v_gene: TRBV19; CDR3aa: CATQGPGWGYTF; CDR3nt: TGTGCCACTCAAGGCCCCGGTTGGGGCTACACCTTC
j_gene: TRBJ2-3; abundance: .; d_gene: TRBD1; v_gene: TRBV27; CDR3aa: CASSLSRQGANTQYF; CDR3nt: TGTGCCAGCAGTTTATCGAGGCAGGGGGCTAATACGCAGTATTTT
j_gene: TRBJ1-1; abundance: .; d_gene: .; v_gene: TRBV19; CDR3aa: CASGRNTEAFF; CDR3nt: TGTGCCTCGGGCAGGAACACTGAAGCTTTCTTT
j_gene: TRBJ2-7; abundance: .; d_gene: .; v_gene: TRBV28; CDR3aa: CASSPFQSSYEQYF; CDR3nt: TGTGCCAGCTCCCCTTTCCAGAGCTCCTACGAGCAGTACTTC
j_gene: TRBJ2-3; abundance: .; d_gene: TRBD2; v_gene: TRBV9; CDR3aa: CASSAHSLAGADTQYF; CDR3nt: TGTGCCAGCAGCGCCCACTCACTAGCGGGTGCAGATACGCAGTATTTT
j_gene: TRBJ1-1; abundance: .; d_gene: .; v_gene: TRBV5-1; CDR3aa: CASSPGEPTEAFF; CDR3nt: TGCGCCAGCAGCCCGGGGGAGCCCACTGAAGCTTTCTTT
j_gene: TRBJ2-1; abundance: .; d_gene: TRBD2; v_gene: TRBV9; CDR3aa: CASGGSGRALKFF; CDR3nt: TGTGCCAGCGGGGGAAGCGGGAGGGCCCTAAAGTTCTTC
j_gene: TRBJ2-2; abundance: .; d_gene: .; v_gene: TRBV5-5; CDR3aa: CASRGESQNTGELFF; CDR3nt: TGTGCCAGCAGGGGGGAGAGTCAGAACACCGGGGAGCTGTTTTTT
j_gene: TRBJ2-2; abundance: .; d_gene: .; v_gene: TRBV28; CDR3aa: CASSLRNQANTGELFF; CDR3nt: TGTGCCAGCAGTTTACGTAATCAGGCGAACACCGGGGAGCTGTTTTTT
j_gene: TRBJ2-5; abundance: .; d_gene: TRBD2; v_gene: TRBV5-1; CDR3aa: CASSPLAGGPRGETQYF; CDR3nt: TGCGCCAGCAGCCCCCTAGCGGGAGGGCCTCGTGGAGAGACCCAGTACTTC
j_gene: TRBJ2-7; abundance: .; d_gene: TRBD2; v_gene: TRBV7-2; CDR3aa: CASSHTGLAAYEQYF; CDR3nt: TGTGCCAGCAGCCACACAGGACTAGCGGCTTACGAGCAGTACTTC
j_gene: TRBJ2-7; abundance: .; d_gene: .; v_gene: TRBV6-1; CDR3aa: CASSKKGSSVEQYF; CDR3nt: TGTGCCAGCAGTAAAAAGGGGAGTTCGGTCGAGCAGTACTTC
j_gene: TRBJ2-1; abundance: .; d_gene: .; v_gene: TRBV29-1; CDR3aa: CSVAPQTEQFF; CDR3nt: TGCAGCGTTGCCCCGCAGACTGAGCAGTTCTTC
j_gene: TRBJ1-2; abundance: .; d_gene: .; v_gene: TRBV10-3; CDR3aa: CAISEGGQGGYTF; CDR3nt: TGTGCCATCAGTGAGGGGGGTCAGGGTGGCTACACCTTC
j_gene: TRBJ2-1; abundance: .; d_gene: .; v_gene: TRBV28; CDR3aa: CASSSLTLSYNEQFF; CDR3nt: TGTGCCAGCAGCTCCCTTACTCTCTCCTACAATGAGCAGTTCTTC
j_gene: TRBJ2-3; abundance: few; d_gene: TRBD1; v_gene: TRBV5-4; CDR3aa: CASRRTGVDTQYF; CDR3nt: TGTGCCAGCAGAAGAACAGGGGTAGATACGCAGTATTTT
j_gene: TRBJ2-3; abundance: few; d_gene: .; v_gene: TRBV4-1; CDR3aa: CASSRTDSTDTQYF; CDR3nt: TGCGCCAGCAGCCGAACCGACAGTACAGATACGCAGTATTTT